The rows below give T cell receptor beta chains drawn from one sample of a study of shared clonotypes between healthy human individuals. Clones were sequenced by immunoSEQ multiplex PCR, and TCRdb holds only the in-frame ones, with some missing. The sample lists 550,000 to 600,000 clones; around 80% were seen once. The source material was PBMCs. The receptors shown here come from a woman between 35 and 50 years old in good health. Some clones in this sample may be carry-over from other donors' samples. Both conserved end residues are part of each CDR3. D genes are given only for firm matches. A clone size is listed for some rows: how often the clone was seen (once, few, many), or a class if it is expanded.

D	size	V	J	DNA	CDR3
-	-	TRBV18	TRBJ2-7	TGTGCCAGCTCACCACCGGGAGGGGGGGGCGAGCAGTACTTC	CASSPPGGGGEQYF
TRBD2	-	TRBV5-1	TRBJ2-3	TGCGCCAGCAGCTTGTGGACTAGCGGGAAAGATACGCAGTATTTT	CASSLWTSGKDTQYF
-	-	TRBV21-1	TRBJ1-5	TGTGCCAGCAGCAAAGGGGGAAACTACAATCAGCCCCAGCATTTT	CASSKGGNYNQPQHF
-	many	TRBV15	TRBJ2-2	TGTGCCACCAGCAGAGATAGTGCTTTAGGGGGGTCCGGGGAGCTGTTTTTT	CATSRDSALGGSGELFF
-	-	TRBV9	TRBJ1-4	TGTGCCAGCAGCGCCCTGGGGGGGATCTCGTCCGAAAAACTGTTTTTT	CASSALGGISSEKLFF
TRBD1	-	TRBV19	TRBJ1-2	TGTGCCAGCGCACACTCGACAGGGACGGGCGGCTACACCTTC	CASAHSTGTGGYTF
TRBD2	once	TRBV30	TRBJ2-5	TGTGCCTGGAGTGTAACTAGCGGGAGCGAGACCCAGTACTTC	CAWSVTSGSETQYF
-	once	TRBV2	TRBJ2-3	TGTGCCAGCAGTGAATACATGGGGGGGCGGACAGATACGCAGTATTTT	CASSEYMGGRTDTQYF
-	once	TRBV28	TRBJ1-5	TGTGCCAGCAGCCCAGGACTGCCCTTTCAGCCCCAGCATTTT	CASSPGLPFQPQHF
-	once	TRBV5-1	TRBJ2-7	TGCGCCAGCAGCTTGGGGATCCCACGCTCCTACGAGCAGTACTTC	CASSLGIPRSYEQYF
TRBD2	once	TRBV18	TRBJ2-3	TGTGCCAGCTCCCCCGAGGGAGGGCCATATACGCAGTATTTT	CASSPEGGPYTQYF
-	-	TRBV19	TRBJ2-7	TGTGCCAGTAGTATAGAGGGACTCCCGTCGGACGAGCAGTACTTC	CASSIEGLPSDEQYF
TRBD2	-	TRBV30	TRBJ2-5	TGTGCCTGGAGTGGGACTAGCGCCCAAGAGACCCAGTACTTC	CAWSGTSAQETQYF
TRBD1	-	TRBV5-1	TRBJ1-1	TGCGCCAGCCAACAGGGGAGGTACACTGAAGCTTTCTTT	CASQQGRYTEAFF
-	few	TRBV7-2	TRBJ2-1	TGTGCCAGCAGCTTAGAGGGACGAGGCTACAATGAGCAGTTCTTC	CASSLEGRGYNEQFF
TRBD1	-	TRBV7-3	TRBJ2-7	TGTGCCAGCAGCTTGGGGACAGCCGACAGCTCCTACGAGCAGTACTTC	CASSLGTADSSYEQYF
TRBD1	-	TRBV28	TRBJ2-1	TGTGCCAGCAGTCCGGGACAGGGAGGTTTGAATGAGCAGTTCTTC	CASSPGQGGLNEQFF
-	-	TRBV6-1	TRBJ2-7	TGTGCCAGCAGTGAAAGCGGGCAGGGGGGCCACGAGCAGTACTTC	CASSESGQGGHEQYF
-	-	TRBV28	TRBJ1-4	TGTGCCAGCAGTTTTGGGGGCTTGGATGAAAAACTGTTTTTT	CASSFGGLDEKLFF
-	once	TRBV6-5	TRBJ1-4	TGTGCCAGCAGTTCCCACGGTCGGGGTGTAGGGGAAAAACTGTTTTTT	CASSSHGRGVGEKLFF
-	-	TRBV2	TRBJ2-3	TGTGCCAGCACCCTAGCGTACCGCACAGATACGCAGTATTTT	CASTLAYRTDTQYF
-	-	TRBV6-5	TRBJ2-7	TGTGCCAGCAGCCCCAGCCAGGGACTTTCCTACGAGCAGTACTTC	CASSPSQGLSYEQYF
-	-	TRBV20-1	TRBJ2-7	TGCAGTGCTAGAGTCCCTTACGAGCAGTACTTC	CSARVPYEQYF
-	once	TRBV6-1	TRBJ2-1	TGTGCCAGCATCGATACTAGGACACCATACAATGAGCAGTTCTTC	CASIDTRTPYNEQFF
-	-	TRBV7-8	TRBJ1-5	TGTGCCAGCAGCTCCAGCCTGACGAACAGCAATCAGCCCCAGCATTTT	CASSSSLTNSNQPQHF
-	-	TRBV13	TRBJ2-2	TGTGCCAGCAGCTTACAGGGACGGCGCGCGAACACCGGGGAGCTGTTTTTT	CASSLQGRRANTGELFF
-	-	TRBV5-1	TRBJ1-6	TGCGCCAGCAGCTTGGCCGGACTGGTGGCACCCCTCCACTTT	CASSLAGLVAPLHF
-	-	TRBV10-3	TRBJ2-5	TGTGCCATCAGCTCAGGTACAGGGACCGGGAAGACCCAGTACTTC	CAISSGTGTGKTQYF
-	few	TRBV6-1	TRBJ1-1	TGTGCCAGCAGGCCACGAGGAGGGAACACTGAAGCTTTCTTT	CASRPRGGNTEAFF
-	-	TRBV5-1	TRBJ2-1	TGCGCCAGCAGCTTGGCCCCGGAATATAGTTATGGTGAGCAGTTCTTC	CASSLAPEYSYGEQFF
-	-	TRBV9	TRBJ2-2	TGTGCCAGCAGCGTAGAATTCGCCGGGGAGCTGTTTTTT	CASSVEFAGELFF
-	-	TRBV28	TRBJ2-2	TGTGCCAGCAGTTTCAGGGTTGACGGGGAGCTGTTTTTT	CASSFRVDGELFF
-	-	TRBV6-1	TRBJ2-2	TGTGCCAGCAGTGAATTGGGGGGGCGCGGCGCCGGGGAGCTGTTTTTT	CASSELGGRGAGELFF
-	-	TRBV30	TRBJ1-4	TGTGCCTGGAGTTGGAATTATAATGAAAAACTGTTTTTT	CAWSWNYNEKLFF
TRBD2	few	TRBV18	TRBJ2-3	TGTGCCAGCTCAGTTCTAGCGGGAGGGCCCTCAGATACGCAGTATTTT	CASSVLAGGPSDTQYF
-	-	TRBV19	TRBJ1-1	TGTGCCAGTAGTTATAGGGGAGGGGCTGAAGCTTTCTTT	CASSYRGGAEAFF